These T cell receptor beta chains were read from a single sample in a study of technical replicates of blood from a few donors. TCRdb's table, derived via immunoSEQ multiplex PCR, lists solely in-frame clones and lacks some. The profile shows approximately 89,000 clones, about 93% of them singletons. The sample comprised T cells isolated from PBMCs. These receptors all come from a human donor in good health. The CDR3 runs from the conserved cysteine through the conserved F or W. A D gene is named only where the DNA matches it firmly. Rows give clone size only sometimes, using once, few, many, or a class for an expanded clone.

d_gene: -
abundance: -
v_gene: TRBV5-5
j_gene: TRBJ2-5
CDR3aa: CASSPYLFFQETQYF
CDR3nt: TGTGCCAGCAGCCCGTATCTGTTCTTTCAAGAGACCCAGTACTTC

d_gene: -
abundance: once
v_gene: TRBV5-1
j_gene: TRBJ1-1
CDR3aa: CASSLRGGTEAFF
CDR3nt: TGCGCCAGCAGCTTGCGGGGGGGCACTGAAGCTTTCTTT

d_gene: TRBD1
abundance: -
v_gene: TRBV25-1
j_gene: TRBJ2-1
CDR3aa: CASSERRQGYNEQFF
CDR3nt: TGTGCCAGCAGTGAAAGGAGACAGGGTTACAATGAGCAGTTCTTC

d_gene: -
abundance: -
v_gene: TRBV7-3
j_gene: TRBJ2-3
CDR3aa: CASSLTPGVEADTQYF
CDR3nt: TGTGCCAGCAGCTTAACGCCTGGCGTAGAGGCAGATACGCAGTATTTT

d_gene: TRBD1
abundance: -
v_gene: TRBV6-6
j_gene: TRBJ2-1
CDR3aa: CASSSRDRGSNEQFF
CDR3nt: TGTGCCAGCAGTTCTCGGGACAGGGGTAGTAATGAGCAGTTCTTC

d_gene: -
abundance: -
v_gene: TRBV18
j_gene: TRBJ1-1
CDR3aa: CASSLRTENTEAFF
CDR3nt: TGTGCCAGCTCCCTACGGACAGAGAACACTGAAGCTTTCTTT

d_gene: TRBD1
abundance: -
v_gene: TRBV28
j_gene: TRBJ1-5
CDR3aa: CASSFNKTPGQGYKPQHF
CDR3nt: TGTGCCAGCAGTTTCAATAAGACGCCGGGACAGGGATACAAGCCCCAGCATTTT

d_gene: -
abundance: -
v_gene: TRBV7-3
j_gene: TRBJ1-2
CDR3aa: CASSLIGGGSYGYTF
CDR3nt: TGTGCCAGCAGCTTAATAGGGGGTGGGAGCTATGGCTACACCTTC

d_gene: -
abundance: -
v_gene: TRBV28
j_gene: TRBJ1-2
CDR3aa: CASSSQTPGALGYGYTF
CDR3nt: TGTGCCAGCAGTTCTCAGACCCCAGGGGCCCTCGGTTATGGCTACACCTTC

d_gene: -
abundance: once
v_gene: TRBV5-1
j_gene: TRBJ2-7
CDR3aa: CASGPATGTLYEQYF
CDR3nt: TGCGCCAGCGGGCCCGCTACAGGTACTCTTTACGAGCAGTACTTC

d_gene: TRBD2
abundance: -
v_gene: TRBV2
j_gene: TRBJ2-7
CDR3aa: CASREPGLASYEQYF
CDR3nt: TGTGCCAGCAGGGAACCGGGACTAGCAAGCTACGAGCAGTACTTC

d_gene: -
abundance: -
v_gene: TRBV7-2
j_gene: TRBJ2-3
CDR3aa: CASSLDGLVTDTQYF
CDR3nt: TGTGCCAGCAGCTTAGATGGGCTTGTAACAGATACGCAGTATTTT

d_gene: -
abundance: once
v_gene: TRBV6-1
j_gene: TRBJ1-5
CDR3aa: CASSEEGTIATQPQHF
CDR3nt: TGTGCCAGCAGTGAAGAGGGGACAATCGCAACTCAGCCCCAGCATTTT

d_gene: TRBD2
abundance: -
v_gene: TRBV29-1
j_gene: TRBJ2-4
CDR3aa: CSDGRARQYF
CDR3nt: TGCAGCGACGGGAGGGCAAGACAGTACTTC

d_gene: -
abundance: -
v_gene: TRBV11-2
j_gene: TRBJ2-3
CDR3aa: CASSPRQLAPSTDTQYF
CDR3nt: TGTGCCAGCAGCCCCCGTCAACTAGCCCCTAGCACAGATACGCAGTATTTT

d_gene: -
abundance: -
v_gene: TRBV6-4
j_gene: TRBJ2-3
CDR3aa: CASSAFYSTDTQYF
CDR3nt: TGTGCCAGCAGTGCCTTCTACAGCACAGATACGCAGTATTTT

d_gene: TRBD1
abundance: -
v_gene: TRBV10-3
j_gene: TRBJ2-7
CDR3aa: CAISDIRGTGNEQYF
CDR3nt: TGTGCCATCAGTGATATCCGCGGGACAGGGAACGAGCAGTACTTC

d_gene: TRBD1
abundance: -
v_gene: TRBV19
j_gene: TRBJ1-1
CDR3aa: CASSLTGGTEAFF
CDR3nt: TGTGCCAGTAGTCTTACAGGGGGGACTGAAGCTTTCTTT

d_gene: TRBD1
abundance: -
v_gene: TRBV25-1
j_gene: TRBJ2-5
CDR3aa: CASTGQGEETQYF
CDR3nt: TGTGCCAGCACAGGACAGGGGGAAGAGACCCAGTACTTC

d_gene: -
abundance: -
v_gene: TRBV5-1
j_gene: TRBJ1-5
CDR3aa: CASSPASGNQPQHF
CDR3nt: TGCGCCAGCAGCCCGGCCTCAGGGAACCAGCCCCAGCATTTT

d_gene: TRBD2
abundance: once
v_gene: TRBV7-9
j_gene: TRBJ2-7
CDR3aa: CASGTSAYEQYF
CDR3nt: TGTGCCAGCGGGACTAGCGCCTACGAGCAGTACTTC

d_gene: TRBD2
abundance: -
v_gene: TRBV7-6
j_gene: TRBJ2-7
CDR3aa: CASRQGLARVGEQYF
CDR3nt: TGTGCCAGCAGACAAGGACTAGCGAGAGTGGGGGAGCAGTACTTC

d_gene: -
abundance: -
v_gene: TRBV30
j_gene: TRBJ2-5
CDR3aa: CAWGLQETQYF
CDR3nt: TGTGCCTGGGGACTTCAAGAGACCCAGTACTTC

d_gene: -
abundance: -
v_gene: TRBV6-1
j_gene: TRBJ1-1
CDR3aa: CASSEYIGTEAFF
CDR3nt: TGTGCCAGCAGTGAATATATCGGGACTGAAGCTTTCTTT

d_gene: -
abundance: once
v_gene: TRBV11-1
j_gene: TRBJ2-1
CDR3aa: CASRGESLDNNEQFF
CDR3nt: TGTGCCAGCAGAGGGGAATCATTGGATAACAATGAGCAGTTCTTC

d_gene: TRBD1
abundance: once
v_gene: TRBV11-3
j_gene: TRBJ2-1
CDR3aa: CASSLGQGYNEQFF
CDR3nt: TGTGCCAGCAGCTTAGGACAGGGGTACAATGAGCAGTTCTTC

d_gene: -
abundance: -
v_gene: TRBV13
j_gene: TRBJ1-2
CDR3aa: CASSLLQGRNGYTF
CDR3nt: TGTGCCAGCAGCTTACTTCAGGGAAGGAATGGCTACACCTTC

d_gene: TRBD1
abundance: -
v_gene: TRBV27
j_gene: TRBJ1-2
CDR3aa: CASSLSRAGGYGYTF
CDR3nt: TGTGCCAGCAGTTTATCGAGGGCAGGGGGCTATGGCTACACCTTC

d_gene: TRBD2
abundance: -
v_gene: TRBV7-2
j_gene: TRBJ2-2
CDR3aa: CASSRRTSGRTGELFF
CDR3nt: TGTGCCAGCAGCCGGAGGACTAGCGGGAGAACCGGGGAGCTGTTTTTT

d_gene: -
abundance: -
v_gene: TRBV7-2
j_gene: TRBJ1-5
CDR3aa: CASSFAGDQPQHF
CDR3nt: TGTGCCAGCAGCTTCGCAGGGGATCAGCCCCAGCATTTT

d_gene: TRBD1
abundance: -
v_gene: TRBV19
j_gene: TRBJ2-7
CDR3aa: CASSIRTGFPIEQYF
CDR3nt: TGTGCCAGTAGTATCCGGACAGGCTTTCCCATCGAGCAGTACTTC

d_gene: TRBD1
abundance: -
v_gene: TRBV29-1
j_gene: TRBJ1-2
CDR3aa: CSVGQGHVGYTF
CDR3nt: TGCAGCGTGGGACAGGGTCATGTTGGCTACACCTTC

d_gene: TRBD1
abundance: -
v_gene: TRBV5-1
j_gene: TRBJ1-2
CDR3aa: CASSRDRNFNYGYTF
CDR3nt: TGCGCCAGCAGCCGGGACAGGAACTTTAACTATGGCTACACCTTC

d_gene: -
abundance: once
v_gene: TRBV5-3
j_gene: TRBJ2-3
CDR3aa: CARSFILYF
CDR3nt: TGTGCCAGAAGCTTTATCCTGTATTTT

d_gene: -
abundance: once
v_gene: TRBV6-5
j_gene: TRBJ1-5
CDR3aa: CATSQNSNQPQHF
CDR3nt: TGTGCCACCTCTCAGAATAGCAATCAGCCCCAGCATTTT

d_gene: -
abundance: -
v_gene: TRBV6-1
j_gene: TRBJ1-5
CDR3aa: CASRDSGNQPQHF
CDR3nt: TGTGCCAGCAGGGACTCGGGCAATCAGCCCCAGCATTTT

d_gene: TRBD1
abundance: -
v_gene: TRBV10-3
j_gene: TRBJ1-4
CDR3aa: CAISESTGTTNEKLFF
CDR3nt: TGTGCCATCAGTGAGTCGACAGGGACAACTAATGAAAAACTGTTTTTT

d_gene: TRBD2
abundance: -
v_gene: TRBV9
j_gene: TRBJ2-7
CDR3aa: CASSVELAGGKQYF
CDR3nt: TGTGCCAGCAGCGTAGAACTAGCGGGAGGAAAGCAGTACTTC

d_gene: -
abundance: -
v_gene: TRBV27
j_gene: TRBJ1-2
CDR3aa: CASRDLLGYGYTF
CDR3nt: TGTGCCAGCAGGGACTTACTGGGGTATGGCTACACCTTC

d_gene: TRBD2
abundance: -
v_gene: TRBV9
j_gene: TRBJ2-7
CDR3aa: CASSVGGGAGGKYEQYF
CDR3nt: TGTGCCAGCAGCGTAGGAGGGGGAGCGGGAGGTAAATACGAGCAGTACTTC

d_gene: -
abundance: -
v_gene: TRBV4-1
j_gene: TRBJ1-1
CDR3aa: CASSQDLTGRRVNTEAFF
CDR3nt: TGCGCCAGCAGCCAAGACCTGACAGGCCGCCGGGTGAACACTGAAGCTTTCTTT

d_gene: TRBD2
abundance: -
v_gene: TRBV15
j_gene: TRBJ2-5
CDR3aa: CATSRVRLGGSIRGETQYF
CDR3nt: TGTGCCACCAGCAGAGTTCGGTTGGGCGGGAGTATCCGCGGAGAGACCCAGTACTTC

d_gene: TRBD2
abundance: -
v_gene: TRBV18
j_gene: TRBJ2-3
CDR3aa: CASSPGTSGGNTDTQYF
CDR3nt: TGTGCCAGCTCACCGGGGACTAGCGGGGGCAACACAGATACGCAGTATTTT

d_gene: TRBD1
abundance: -
v_gene: TRBV7-9
j_gene: TRBJ1-5
CDR3aa: CASSVGTGSPNQPQHF
CDR3nt: TGTGCCAGCAGTGTTGGGACAGGGAGCCCTAATCAGCCCCAGCATTTT

d_gene: -
abundance: -
v_gene: TRBV19
j_gene: TRBJ1-5
CDR3aa: CASSITGGANQPQHF
CDR3nt: TGTGCCAGTAGTATTACGGGGGGTGCCAATCAGCCCCAGCATTTT

d_gene: TRBD2
abundance: few
v_gene: TRBV10-3
j_gene: TRBJ2-5
CDR3aa: CAISGAGVETQYF
CDR3nt: TGTGCCATCAGTGGAGCGGGAGTAGAGACCCAGTACTTC

d_gene: -
abundance: -
v_gene: TRBV4-2
j_gene: TRBJ2-7
CDR3aa: CASSQEGGLAYEQYF
CDR3nt: TGTGCCAGCAGCCAAGAGGGAGGACTTGCCTACGAGCAGTACTTC